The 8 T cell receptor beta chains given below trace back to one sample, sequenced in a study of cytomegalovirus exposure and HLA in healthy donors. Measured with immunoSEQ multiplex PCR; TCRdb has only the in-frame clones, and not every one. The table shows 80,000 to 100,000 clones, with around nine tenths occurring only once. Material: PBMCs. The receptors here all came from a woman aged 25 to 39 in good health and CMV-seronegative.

This chain's CDR3 is CASSSRQPPYNEQFF. DNA of the CDR3: TGTGCCAGCAGCTCAAGACAACCCCCTTACAATGAGCAGTTCTTC. J is TRBJ2-1 and V is TRBV27, with no clear D. Germline V gene sequence: CDR1 MNHEY, CDR2 SMNVEV (reference sequence). This CDR3 comprises 15 residues. V was trimmed by 6 bases and J by 4 bases, leaving 16 bases between them.

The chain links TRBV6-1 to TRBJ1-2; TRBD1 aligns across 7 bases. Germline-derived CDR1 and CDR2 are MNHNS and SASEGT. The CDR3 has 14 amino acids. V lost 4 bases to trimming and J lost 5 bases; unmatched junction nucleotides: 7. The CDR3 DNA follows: TGTGCCAGCAGTGCGTCCTACAGGGGATATGGCTACACCTTC. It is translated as CASSASYRGYGYTF.

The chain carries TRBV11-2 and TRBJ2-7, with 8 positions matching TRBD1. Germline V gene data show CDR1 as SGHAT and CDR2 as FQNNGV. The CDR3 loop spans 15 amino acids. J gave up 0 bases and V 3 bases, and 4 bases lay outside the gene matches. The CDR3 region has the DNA TGTGCCAGCAGCTTCCAGGGGGCTAACTCCTACGAGCAGTACTTC. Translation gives CASSFQGANSYEQYF.

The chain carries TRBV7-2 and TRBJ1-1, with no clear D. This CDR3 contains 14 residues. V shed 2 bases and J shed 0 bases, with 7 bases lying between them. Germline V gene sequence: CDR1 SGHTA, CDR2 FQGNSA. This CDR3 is CASSLTTMNTEAFF. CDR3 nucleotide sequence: TGTGCCAGCAGCTTAACCACTATGAACACTGAAGCTTTCTTT.

Written as DNA, the CDR3 is TGTGCCAGCAGCGCAAGCGGGAGGGCTGGCTATGAGCAGTTCTTC. Amino acid sequence: CASSASGRAGYEQFF. The rearrangement joins TRBV7-3 to TRBJ2-1; 10 bases are shared with TRBD2. V shed 5 bases and J 8 bases; nucleotides not matched to a gene: 9. Germline V gene data show CDR1 as SGHTA and CDR2 as FQGTGA. This CDR3 region has 15 residues.

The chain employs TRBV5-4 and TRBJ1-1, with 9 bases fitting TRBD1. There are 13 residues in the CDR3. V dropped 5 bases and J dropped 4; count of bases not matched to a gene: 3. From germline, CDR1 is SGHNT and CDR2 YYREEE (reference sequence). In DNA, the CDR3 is TGTGCCAGCAGGGTACAGGGGGCCACTGAAGCTTTCTTT. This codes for CASRVQGATEAFF.

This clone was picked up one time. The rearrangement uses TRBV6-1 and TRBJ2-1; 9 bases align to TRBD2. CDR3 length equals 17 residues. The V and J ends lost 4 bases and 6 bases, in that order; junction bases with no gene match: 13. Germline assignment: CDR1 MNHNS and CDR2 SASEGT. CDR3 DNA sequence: TGTGCCAGCAGTGTGGACCCATTAGCGGGAGCCACCAATGAGCAGTTCTTC. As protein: CASSVDPLAGATNEQFF.

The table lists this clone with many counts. The CDR3, as DNA: TGTGCCAGTAGTCCGGGACAGGTGACCTACGAGCAGTACTTC. Protein sequence: CASSPGQVTYEQYF. The J gene is TRBJ2-7, the V gene TRBV19; 8 nucleotides agree with TRBD1. CDR1 is LNHDA and CDR2 is SQIVND in the germline V gene (reference sequence). Trimming cost V 5 bases and J 2 bases; bases outside gene matches: 5. CDR3 length equals 14 residues.